This entry lists 3 T cell receptor beta chains sequenced from one sample in a study of Tregs in tolerant kidney transplant recipients. Produced via immunoSEQ multiplex PCR; TCRdb's table is partial and in-frame only. Here the sample table reports 50,000 to 65,000 clones. The sample in question was CD4+ T cells from blood, obtained before the transplant. These receptors were obtained from a human donor who received a combined kidney and bone marrow transplant.

Note on this clone: The read halts 3 residues ahead of the CDR3 end, with the missing end drawn from the germline J gene. The genes are TRBV6-1 and TRBJ1-2, with 7 bases matching TRBD1. The germline V gene encodes CDR1 MNHNS and CDR2 SASEGT. The CDR3 runs 15 residues. V dropped 4 bases and J dropped 0; count of bases not matched to a gene: 5. The covered CDR3 bases are TGTGCCAGCAGTGCGCCCACAGGGGCTAACTATGGC. Amino acids: CASSAPTGANYG. The full CDR3 reads CASSAPTGANYGYTF.

A note on this clone: The CDR3 goes on 3 residues after the read ends, and that part is filled in from the germline J gene. The rearrangement uses TRBV7-9 and TRBJ2-3; D gene ambiguous. The V gene lost 0 bases and the J gene lost 6 bases, with 7 bases spanning the gap. The CDR3 loop spans 13 amino acids. Germline V CDR1 and CDR2: SEHNR, FQNEAQ (reference sequence). The covered CDR3 bases are TGTGCCAGCAGCTTAGCGCGGATGGATACG. It translates to CASSLARMDT. The whole CDR3 region reads CASSLARMDTQYF. Full variable domain (rest looked up from reference TRBV7-9 and TRBJ2-3): DTGVSQNPRHKITKRGQNVTFRCDPISEHNRLYWYRQTLGQGPEFLTYFQNEAQLEKSRLLSDRFSAERPKGSFSTLEIQRTEQGDSAMYLCASSLARMDTQYFGPGTRLTVL.

To note about this clone: Read data end 3 residues before the CDR3 end; the end is taken from the germline J gene. The chain has TRBV6-2 or TRBV6-3 and TRBJ2-1; TRBD2 aligns across 10 bases. The germline gives CDR1 MNHEY, CDR2 SVGEGT. The CDR3 runs to 12 residues. After removal of 10 bases from V and 8 bases from J, the junction contained 5 bases not matched to a gene. CDR3 DNA (partial): TGTGCCACGGCTAGCGGGGGTTATGAG. Amino acids: CATASGGYE. The entire CDR3 reads CATASGGYEQFF.